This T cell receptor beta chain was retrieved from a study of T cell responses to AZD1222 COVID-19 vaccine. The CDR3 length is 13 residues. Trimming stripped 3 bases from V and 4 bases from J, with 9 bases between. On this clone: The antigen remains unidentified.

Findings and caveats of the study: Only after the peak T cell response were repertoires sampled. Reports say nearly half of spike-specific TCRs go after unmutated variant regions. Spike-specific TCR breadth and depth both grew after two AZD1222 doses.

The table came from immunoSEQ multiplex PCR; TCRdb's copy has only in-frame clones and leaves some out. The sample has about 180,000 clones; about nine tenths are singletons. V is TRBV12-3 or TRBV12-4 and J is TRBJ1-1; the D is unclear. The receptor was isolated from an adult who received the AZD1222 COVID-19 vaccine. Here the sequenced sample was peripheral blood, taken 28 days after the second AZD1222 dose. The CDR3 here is CASSFLTGTEAFF. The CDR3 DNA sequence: TGTGCCAGCAGTTTTTTAACGGGCACTGAAGCTTTCTTT.